This TCR beta chain was sequenced during a study of beta chain features in type 1 diabetes. Study overall: Examination of sorted cells across all samples involved approximately 100,000,000 cells. Notes on the study in general: People with Type 1 diabetes carried modestly yet significantly shorter TCRB CDR3s in all four CD4+ subsets.

CDR1 and CDR2 from the germline V gene are MDHEN and SYDVKM. This CDR3 is 14 amino acids long. V was clipped by 11 bases and J by 7 bases; unmatched bases: 9. On this clone itself: Its target is not known.

The authors reverse transcribed all of the isolated RNA, so sequencing captured expressed TCRB transcripts. The average output of naive, central memory and regulatory T cell samples was about 3.3 million reads. This table comes from immunoSEQ multiplex PCR, and its TCRdb copy is limited to in-frame clones, with some not included. The profile shows about 340,000 clones, 9.3% of them singletons. The rearrangement uses TRBV28 and TRBJ2-1; 12 bases align to TRBD1. The TCR was taken from a man aged 30 to 39 with type 1 diabetes. The specimen sequenced was central memory CD4+ T cells from blood. The CDR3 loop reads CAPKGDRGQNEQFF. In nucleotides, the CDR3 is TGTGCCCCAAAGGGGGACAGGGGGCAGAATGAGCAGTTCTTC.